The 11 T cell receptor beta chains below were found in one sample sequenced in a study of tumor-infiltrating lymphocytes in primary liver carcinoma. Co-extraction of RNA and DNA was performed on roughly 20-33 mg of unsorted bulk tissue. TCR beta cDNA came from about 500 ng total RNA, primed with a constant-region primer. Nested multiplex PCR, run for three rounds with slightly modified ARM-PCR, yielded TCR beta libraries. A C-beta reverse primer was combined with TRBV1-TRBV30 forward primers in the first two PCR rounds, and each round had around 10 cycles. TCRdb called the multiplex PCR reads again in MiXCR, with one record for every CDR3 protein. The sample shows approximately 22,000 distinct CDR3 sequences, approximately 70% of them seen only once. Sequenced material: liver tumor tissue from sampling region 1. As for subset: tumor region T1, superior pole. All receptors derive from a man between 35 and 55 years old with primary liver carcinoma and hepatitis B virus infection.

With respect to this clonotype: A read error may produce the germline difference seen at one junction end. The rearrangement links TRBV30 to TRBJ2-1; no clear D gene. Germline V gene lookup returns CDR1 GTSNPN and CDR2 SVGIG (reference sequence). The CDR3 loop spans 13 amino acids. CDR3 region: CAWTTATYNEQFF. DNA of the CDR3: TGTGCCTGGACTACAGCGACTTACAACGAGCAGTTCTTC.

This clonotype was detected many times. This chain joins TRBV11-3 and TRBJ1-1; D remains unclear. V lost 3 bases and J lost 6, with 8 bases in between. Germline loops: CDR1 SGHNT, CDR2 YENEEA. The CDR3 sequence is 12 residues long. The CDR3 DNA sequence: TGTGCCAGCAGCTTCGGTCGTGCTGAAGCTTTCTTT. It translates to CASSFGRAEAFF.

The chain recombines TRBV11-2 with TRBJ2-7; TRBD2 agrees at 7 bases. CDR1 is SGHAT, CDR2 FQNNGV, per germline. This CDR3 spans 15 amino acids. V lost 10 bases and J lost 3; bases outside the gene matches: 15. CDR3 sequence reads: CAIGLDGGGFYEQYF. CDR3 nucleotides: TGTGCCATCGGCTTAGATGGCGGGGGTTTCTACGAGCAGTACTTC.

Of note for this clonotype: A junction end diverges from the germline sequence, so it may reflect a read error. This chain joins TRBV5-1 and TRBJ2-3; no definite D call. The length of the CDR3 is 13 residues. Germline CDR1 and CDR2: SGHRS and YFSETQ. The CDR3 here is CASGLVYTDTQYF. The DNA of the CDR3 is TGCGCCAGCGGCTTGGTCTACACAGATACGCAATATTTT.

The rearrangement joins TRBV12-5 to TRBJ2-2; no firm D call. Per germline, CDR1 LGHNT and CDR2 FRNRAP. The V gene lost 7 bases and the J gene lost 4 bases, with 19 bases spanning the gap. This CDR3 has 16 amino acids. In DNA, the CDR3 is TGTGCTAGTGATGTGGAGCGCGGATCAGGCACCGGGGAGCTGTTTTTT. It is translated as CASDVERGSGTGELFF.

As to this clonotype: This CDR3 is missing its conserved last phenylalanine or tryptophan, likely due to a read error. The genes are TRBV11-2 and TRBJ2-7, with 12 nucleotides matching TRBD1. Per the germline V gene, CDR1 is SGHAT and CDR2 is FQNNGV. This CDR3 comprises 14 residues. The CDR3 DNA reads as TGTGTCAGCAGCCCGGGACAGGGGGCATACGAGCAGTACCTC. Its translation is CVSSPGQGAYEQYL.

In the case of this clonotype: The junction departs from germline at one end; a sequencing error may be responsible. The chain combines TRBV11-2 with TRBJ2-7; 7 nucleotides line up with TRBD2. The CDR3 sequence is 15 residues long. Looked up from germline, CDR1 is SGHAT and CDR2 is FQNNGV. CDR3 nucleotide sequence: TGTGTCAGCAGATTATCCTCGGGGACTACCTACGAGCAGTACTTC. Translation: CVSRLSSGTTYEQYF.

V and J are TRBV29-1 and TRBJ2-7; TRBD1 matches 7 bases. Trimming removed 7 bases from V and 0 bases from J; junction bases left unmatched: 6. Germline V gene sequence: CDR1 SQVTM, CDR2 ANQGSEA. The CDR3 runs to 13 residues. The CDR3, as DNA: TGCAGCGCCACAGGGGAGACCTCCTACGAGCAGTACTTC. This sequence encodes CSATGETSYEQYF.

This rearrangement joins TRBV6-5 to TRBJ1-2; D unresolved. The CDR3 is 15 residues long. Germline values: CDR1 MNHEY, CDR2 SVGAGI. V shed 7 bases and J shed 3 bases, with 18 bases lying between them. The CDR3: CASIIMTTLDYGYTF. The CDR3 coding sequence is TGTGCCAGCATTATAATGACGACTTTGGACTATGGCTACACCTTC.

Only a few counts were recorded for this clonotype. This CDR3 fails to terminate in the conserved phenylalanine or tryptophan, so it likely reflects a read error. In nucleotides, the CDR3 is TGTGCCAGCAGGACTTTCGACAGGGGGCAGAATGAAGCTTTCTAT. This codes for CASRTFDRGQNEAFY. This chain uses TRBV6-2 or TRBV6-3 with TRBJ1-1, with 10 bases matching TRBD1. This CDR3 has 15 amino acids. In germline, CDR1 is MNHEY, CDR2 SVGEGT. V lost 6 bases, J lost 7 bases, and 11 bases stayed unmatched.

Note on this clonotype: One end of the junction is discordant with germline, which a read error may explain. The V call is TRBV11-1, the J call TRBJ2-1; tentatively, D is TRBD2 (5 bases). The CDR3 extends over 15 amino acids. Germline assignment: CDR1 SGHAT and CDR2 FQDESV (reference sequence). The CDR3 sequence is CASSLTGITYNEQFF. CDR3 nucleotides: TGTGCCAGCAGCTTAACCGGGATAACCTACAACGAGCAATTCTTC.